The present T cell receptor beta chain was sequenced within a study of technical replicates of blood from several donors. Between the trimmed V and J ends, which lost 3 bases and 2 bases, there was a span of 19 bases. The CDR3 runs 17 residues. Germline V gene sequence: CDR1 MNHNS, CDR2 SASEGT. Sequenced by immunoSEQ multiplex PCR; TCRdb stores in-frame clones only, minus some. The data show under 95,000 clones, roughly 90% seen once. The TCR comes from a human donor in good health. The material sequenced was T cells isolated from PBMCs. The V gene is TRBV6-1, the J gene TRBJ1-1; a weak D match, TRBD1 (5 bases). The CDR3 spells CASSDFPGRTFNTEAFF. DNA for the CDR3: TGTGCCAGCAGTGATTTCCCAGGGCGCACCTTTAACACTGAAGCTTTCTTT.